The entry below gives a single T cell receptor (beta chain) sequence along with its context. What it binds is unknown. The data stem from a study of T cell repertoires in cytomegalovirus infection. Findings and limits, study-wide: Across the ex vivo response, the dominant clonotypes were HLA-C-restricted CMV-specific TCR beta clonotypes.

Trimming took off 7 bases at V and 10 bases at J, with 16 bases between the two ends. This CDR3 spans 12 amino acids. Germline lookup yields CDR1 LNHDA and CDR2 SQIVND (reference sequence). Each CDR3 protein gets one entry after TCRdb re-called the reads with MiXCR. The sample includes about 220,000 distinct CDR3 sequences, about 39% of them seen just once. The receptor was isolated from a human donor in good health (CMV status not recorded). Some clones in this sample may be carry-over from other donors' samples. Sequencing used CD8+ T cells from cultured PBMCs, obtained from culture after CMV antigen stimulation. The V gene is TRBV19, the J gene TRBJ1-1; D call uncertain. CDR3 amino acids: CASTGYLRRAFF. DNA for the CDR3: TGTGCCAGTACCGGATACCTCCGCAGAGCTTTCTTT. The full variable domain, rest sourced from reference TRBV19 and TRBJ1-1, is DGGITQSPKYLFRKEGQNVTLSCEQNLNHDAMYWYRQDPGQGLRLIYYSQIVNDFQKGDIAEGYSVSREKKESFPLTVTSAQKNPTAFYLCASTGYLRRAFFGQGTRLTVV.